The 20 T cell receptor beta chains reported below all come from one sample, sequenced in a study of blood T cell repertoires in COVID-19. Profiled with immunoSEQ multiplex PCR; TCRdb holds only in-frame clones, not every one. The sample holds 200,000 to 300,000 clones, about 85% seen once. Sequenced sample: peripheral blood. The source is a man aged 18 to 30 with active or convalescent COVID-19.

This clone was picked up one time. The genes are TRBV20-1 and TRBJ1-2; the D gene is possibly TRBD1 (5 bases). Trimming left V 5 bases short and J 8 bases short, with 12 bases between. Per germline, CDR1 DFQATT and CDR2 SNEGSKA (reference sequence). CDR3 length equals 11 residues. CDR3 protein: CSAPGFYGYTF. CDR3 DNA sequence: TGCAGTGCTCCAGGGTTTTACGGCTACACCTTC.

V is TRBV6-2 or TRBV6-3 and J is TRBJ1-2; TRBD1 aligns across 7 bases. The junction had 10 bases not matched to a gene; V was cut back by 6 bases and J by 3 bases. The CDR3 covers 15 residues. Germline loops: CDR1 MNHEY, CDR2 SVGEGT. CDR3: CASSDMGDSYYGYTF. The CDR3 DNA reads TGTGCCAGCAGCGACATGGGGGACAGCTACTATGGCTACACCTTC.

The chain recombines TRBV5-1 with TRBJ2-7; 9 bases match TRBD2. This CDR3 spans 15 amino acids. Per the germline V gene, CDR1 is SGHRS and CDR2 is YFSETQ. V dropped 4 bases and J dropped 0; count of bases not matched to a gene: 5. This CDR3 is CASSPGSGSSYEQYF. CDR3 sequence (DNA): TGCGCCAGCAGCCCAGGTAGCGGGAGCTCCTACGAGCAGTACTTC.

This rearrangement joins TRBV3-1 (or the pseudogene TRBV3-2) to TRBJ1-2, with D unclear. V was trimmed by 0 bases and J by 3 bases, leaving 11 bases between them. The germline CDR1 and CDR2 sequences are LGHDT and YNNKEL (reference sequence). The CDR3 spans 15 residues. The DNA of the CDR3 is TGTGCCAGCAGCCAAGATGCGCAGGTGTACTATGGCTACACCTTC. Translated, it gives CASSQDAQVYYGYTF.

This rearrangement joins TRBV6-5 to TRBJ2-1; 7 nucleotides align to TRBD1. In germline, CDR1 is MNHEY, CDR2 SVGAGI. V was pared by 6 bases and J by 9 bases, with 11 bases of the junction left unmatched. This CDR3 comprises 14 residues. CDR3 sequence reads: CASRKGAKNSEQFF. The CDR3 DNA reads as TGTGCCAGCAGGAAGGGGGCGAAGAACTCTGAGCAGTTCTTC.

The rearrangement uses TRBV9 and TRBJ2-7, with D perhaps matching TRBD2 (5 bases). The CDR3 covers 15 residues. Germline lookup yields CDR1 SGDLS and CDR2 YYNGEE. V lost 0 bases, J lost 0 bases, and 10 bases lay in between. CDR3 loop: CASSVGAGGSYEQYF. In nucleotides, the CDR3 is TGTGCCAGCAGCGTAGGGGCAGGAGGCTCCTACGAGCAGTACTTC.

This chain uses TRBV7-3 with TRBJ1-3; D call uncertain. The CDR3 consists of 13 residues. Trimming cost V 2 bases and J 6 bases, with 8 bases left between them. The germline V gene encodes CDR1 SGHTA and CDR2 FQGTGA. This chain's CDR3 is CASSLGRENTIYF. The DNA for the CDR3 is TGTGCCAGCAGCTTAGGTCGAGAAAACACCATATATTTT.

The DNA for the CDR3 is TGTGCCAGCAGTCCTCGACGTACGGACATGTCGGAGGGCTACACCTTC. Protein sequence: CASSPRRTDMSEGYTF. The chain combines TRBV11-2 with TRBJ1-2; D might be TRBD1 (5 bases). Germline V lookup: CDR1 SGHAT, CDR2 FQNNGV. Trimming cost V 6 bases and J 8 bases, with 25 bases left between them. The length of the CDR3 is 16 residues.

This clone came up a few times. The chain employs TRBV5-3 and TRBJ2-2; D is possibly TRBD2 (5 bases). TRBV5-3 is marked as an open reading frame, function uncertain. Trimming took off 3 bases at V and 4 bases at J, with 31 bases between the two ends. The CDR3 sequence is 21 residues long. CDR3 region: CARSCRSQSCIGWEFTGELFF. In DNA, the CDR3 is TGTGCCAGAAGCTGCAGATCCCAGAGTTGCATAGGTTGGGAGTTCACCGGGGAGCTGTTTTTT.

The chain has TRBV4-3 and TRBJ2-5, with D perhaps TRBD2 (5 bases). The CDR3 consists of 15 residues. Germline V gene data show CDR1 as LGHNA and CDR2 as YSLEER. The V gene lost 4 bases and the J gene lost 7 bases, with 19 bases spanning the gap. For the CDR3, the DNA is TGCGCCAGCAGCCGCACCCGGGAAGGGCTGGGGACCCAGTACTTC. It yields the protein CASSRTREGLGTQYF.

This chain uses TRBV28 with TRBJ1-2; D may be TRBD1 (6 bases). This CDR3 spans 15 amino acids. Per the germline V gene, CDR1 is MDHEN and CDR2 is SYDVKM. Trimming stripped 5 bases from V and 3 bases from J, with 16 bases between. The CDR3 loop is CASSASSQGDYGYTF. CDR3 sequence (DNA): TGTGCCAGCAGTGCCAGTTCACAGGGTGACTATGGCTACACCTTC.

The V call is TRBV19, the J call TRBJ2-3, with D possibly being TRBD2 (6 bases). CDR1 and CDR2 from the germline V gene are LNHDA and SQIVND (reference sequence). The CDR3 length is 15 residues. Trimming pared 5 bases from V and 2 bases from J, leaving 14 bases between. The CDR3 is CASSSSLANTDTQYF. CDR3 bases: TGTGCCAGTAGTTCCTCACTAGCTAACACAGATACGCAGTATTTT.

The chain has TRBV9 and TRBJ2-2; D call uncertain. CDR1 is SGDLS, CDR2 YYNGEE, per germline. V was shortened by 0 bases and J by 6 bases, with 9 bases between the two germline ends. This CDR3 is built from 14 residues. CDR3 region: CASSVEVAAGELFF. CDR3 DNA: TGTGCCAGCAGCGTAGAAGTTGCGGCCGGGGAGCTGTTTTTT. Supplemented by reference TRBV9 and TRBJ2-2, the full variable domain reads DSGVTQTPKHLITATGQRVTLRCSPRSGDLSVYWYQQSLDQGLQFLIQYYNGEERAKGNILERFSAQQFPDLHSELNLSSLELGDSALYFCASSVEVAAGELFFGEGSRLTVL.

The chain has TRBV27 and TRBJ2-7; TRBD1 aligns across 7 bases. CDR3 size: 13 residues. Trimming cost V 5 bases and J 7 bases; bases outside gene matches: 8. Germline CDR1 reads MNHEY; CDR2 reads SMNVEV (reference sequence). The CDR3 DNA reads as TGTGCCAGCAGTCGTCCCGACAGGGCAGAGCAGTACTTC. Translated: CASSRPDRAEQYF.

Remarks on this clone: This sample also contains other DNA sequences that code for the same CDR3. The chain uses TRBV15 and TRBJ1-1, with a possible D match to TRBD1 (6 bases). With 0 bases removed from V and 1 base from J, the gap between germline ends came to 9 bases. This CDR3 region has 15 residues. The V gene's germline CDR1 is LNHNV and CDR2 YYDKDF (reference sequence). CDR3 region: CATSRDRGRNTEAFF. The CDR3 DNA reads TGTGCCACCAGCAGAGACAGGGGTCGGAACACTGAAGCTTTCTTT.

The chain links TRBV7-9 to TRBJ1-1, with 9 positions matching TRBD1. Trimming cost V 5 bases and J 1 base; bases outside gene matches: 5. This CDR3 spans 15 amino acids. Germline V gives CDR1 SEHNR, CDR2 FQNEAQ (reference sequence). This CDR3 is CASSLRQGGNTEAFF. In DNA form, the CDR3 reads TGTGCCAGCAGCCTACGACAGGGGGGGAACACTGAAGCTTTCTTT.

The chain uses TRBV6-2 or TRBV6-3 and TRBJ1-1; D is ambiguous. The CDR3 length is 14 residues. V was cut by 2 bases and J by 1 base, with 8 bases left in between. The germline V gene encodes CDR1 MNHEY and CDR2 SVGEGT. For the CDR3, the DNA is TGTGCCAGCAGTTACCAGGCAGAGAACACTGAAGCTTTCTTT. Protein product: CASSYQAENTEAFF.

The CDR3 protein is CASTRDLSNQPQHF. The CDR3 DNA sequence: TGTGCCAGTACCCGGGACTTGTCCAATCAGCCCCAGCATTTT. The chain has TRBV19 and TRBJ1-5; D perhaps matches TRBD1 (5 bases). V was trimmed by 7 bases and J by 3 bases, leaving 13 bases between them. There are 14 residues in the CDR3. Germline loops: CDR1 LNHDA, CDR2 SQIVND (reference sequence).

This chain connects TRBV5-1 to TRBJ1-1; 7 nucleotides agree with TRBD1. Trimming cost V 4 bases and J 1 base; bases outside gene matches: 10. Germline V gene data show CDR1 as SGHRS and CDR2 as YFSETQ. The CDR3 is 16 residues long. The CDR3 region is CASSIRTGTANTEAFF. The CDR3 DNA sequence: TGCGCCAGCAGCATCAGGACCGGGACAGCGAACACTGAAGCTTTCTTT.

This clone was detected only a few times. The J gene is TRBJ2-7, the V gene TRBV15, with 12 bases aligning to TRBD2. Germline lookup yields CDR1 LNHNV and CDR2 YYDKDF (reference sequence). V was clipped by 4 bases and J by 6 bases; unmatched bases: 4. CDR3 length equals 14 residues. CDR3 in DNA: TGTGCCACCAGCATGACTAGCGGGAGTCGCGAGCAGTACTTC. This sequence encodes CATSMTSGSREQYF.